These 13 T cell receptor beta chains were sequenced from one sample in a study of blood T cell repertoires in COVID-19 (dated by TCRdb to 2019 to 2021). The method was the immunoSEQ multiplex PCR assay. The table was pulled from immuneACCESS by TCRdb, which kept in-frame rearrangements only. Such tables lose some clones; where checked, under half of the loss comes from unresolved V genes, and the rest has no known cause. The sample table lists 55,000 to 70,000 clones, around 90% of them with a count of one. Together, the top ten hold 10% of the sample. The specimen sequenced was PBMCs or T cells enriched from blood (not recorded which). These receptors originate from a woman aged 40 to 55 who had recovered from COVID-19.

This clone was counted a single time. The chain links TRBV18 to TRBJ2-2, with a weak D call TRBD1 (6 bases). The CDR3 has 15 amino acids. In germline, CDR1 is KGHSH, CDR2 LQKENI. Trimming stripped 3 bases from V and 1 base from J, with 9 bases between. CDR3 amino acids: CASSPETGNTGELFF. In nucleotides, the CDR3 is TGTGCCAGCTCACCGGAGACAGGGAACACCGGGGAGCTGTTTTTT.

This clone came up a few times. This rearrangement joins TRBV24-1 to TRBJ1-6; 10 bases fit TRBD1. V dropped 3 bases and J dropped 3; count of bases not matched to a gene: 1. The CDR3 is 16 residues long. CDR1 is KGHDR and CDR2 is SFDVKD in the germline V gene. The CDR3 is CATSDGTGDYNSPLHF. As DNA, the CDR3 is TGTGCCACCAGTGATGGGACAGGGGACTATAATTCACCCCTCCACTTT.

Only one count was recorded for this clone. The CDR3 spells CASSYWASGGQNTGELFF. The CDR3 DNA reads TGTGCCAGCAGTTATTGGGCTAGCGGGGGTCAGAACACCGGGGAGCTGTTTTTT. The V call is TRBV6-2 or TRBV6-3, the J call TRBJ2-2, with 10 bases that match TRBD2. J was trimmed by 1 base and V by 3 bases; bases with no gene match: 8. The CDR3 loop spans 18 amino acids. The germline gives CDR1 MNHEY, CDR2 SVGEGT.

CDR3 sequence: CASSPSGGESGYTF. For the CDR3, the DNA is TGTGCCAGCTCACCCTCCGGCGGGGAAAGTGGCTACACCTTC. The chain joins TRBV18 to TRBJ1-2; the D is unclear. The CDR3 spans 14 residues. Germline CDR1 KGHSH, CDR2 LQKENI. The germline V and J ends were trimmed by 3 bases and 7 bases, with 15 bases remaining between them.

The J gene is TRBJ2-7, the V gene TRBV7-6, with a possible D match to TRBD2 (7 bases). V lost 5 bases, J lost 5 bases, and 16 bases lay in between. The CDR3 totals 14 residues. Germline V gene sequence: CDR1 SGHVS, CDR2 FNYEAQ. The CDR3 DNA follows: TGTGCCAGCAGCCCAATCCCGGGGGGCGACGAGCAGTACTTC. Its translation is CASSPIPGGDEQYF.

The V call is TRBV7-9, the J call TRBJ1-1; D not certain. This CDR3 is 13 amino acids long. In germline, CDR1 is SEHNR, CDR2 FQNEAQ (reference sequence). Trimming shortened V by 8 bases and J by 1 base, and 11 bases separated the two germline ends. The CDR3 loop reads CASEKGANTEAFF. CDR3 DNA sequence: TGTGCCAGCGAGAAGGGAGCGAACACTGAAGCTTTCTTT.

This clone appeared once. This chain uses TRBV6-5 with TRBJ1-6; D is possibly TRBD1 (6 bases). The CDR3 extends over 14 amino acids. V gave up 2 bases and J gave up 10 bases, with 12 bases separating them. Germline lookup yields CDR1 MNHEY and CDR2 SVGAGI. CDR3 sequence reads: CASSYGQLGSPLHF. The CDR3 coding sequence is TGTGCCAGCAGTTACGGACAGTTAGGATCACCCCTCCACTTT.

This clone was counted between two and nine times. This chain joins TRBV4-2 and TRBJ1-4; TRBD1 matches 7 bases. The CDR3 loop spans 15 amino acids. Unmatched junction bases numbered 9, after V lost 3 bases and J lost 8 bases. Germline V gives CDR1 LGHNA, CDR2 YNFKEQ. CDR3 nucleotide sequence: TGTGCCAGCAGCCAGGGACCCGGGACAGACGAAAAACTGTTTTTT. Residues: CASSQGPGTDEKLFF.

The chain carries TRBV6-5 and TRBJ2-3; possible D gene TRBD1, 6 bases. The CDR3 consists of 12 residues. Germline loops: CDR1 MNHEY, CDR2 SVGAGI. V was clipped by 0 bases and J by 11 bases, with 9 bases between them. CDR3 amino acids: CASSYSKGEQYF. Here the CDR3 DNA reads TGTGCCAGCAGTTACTCGAAGGGGGAGCAGTATTTT.

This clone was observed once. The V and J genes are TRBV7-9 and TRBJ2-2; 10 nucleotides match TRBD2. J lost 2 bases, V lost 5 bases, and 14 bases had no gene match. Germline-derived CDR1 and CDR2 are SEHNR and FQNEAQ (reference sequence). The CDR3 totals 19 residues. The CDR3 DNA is TGTGCCAGCAGCCCCAGCGAACGCACTAGCGGGGTAAACACCGGGGAGCTGTTTTTT. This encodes CASSPSERTSGVNTGELFF. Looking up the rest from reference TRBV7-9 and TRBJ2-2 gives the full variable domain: DTGVSQNPRHKITKRGQNVTFRCDPISEHNRLYWYRQTLGQGPEFLTYFQNEAQLEKSRLLSDRFSAERPKGSFSTLEIQRTEQGDSAMYLCASSPSERTSGVNTGELFFGEGSRLTVL.

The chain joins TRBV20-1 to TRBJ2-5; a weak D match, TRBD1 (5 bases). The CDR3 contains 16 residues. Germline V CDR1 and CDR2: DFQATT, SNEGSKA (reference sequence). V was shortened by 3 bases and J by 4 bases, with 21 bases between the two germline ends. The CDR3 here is CSASFAFSDKGETQYF. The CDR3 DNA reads TGCAGTGCTAGTTTCGCCTTCTCGGACAAGGGAGAGACCCAGTACTTC.

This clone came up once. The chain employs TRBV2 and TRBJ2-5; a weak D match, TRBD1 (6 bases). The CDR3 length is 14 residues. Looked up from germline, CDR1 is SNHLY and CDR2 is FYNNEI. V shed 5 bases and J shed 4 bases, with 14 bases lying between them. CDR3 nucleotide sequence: TGTGCCAGCAGTTACGGACTGACAGGAGAGACCCAGTACTTC. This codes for CASSYGLTGETQYF. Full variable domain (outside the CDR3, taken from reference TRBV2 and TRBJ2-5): EPEVTQTPSHQVTQMGQEVILRCVPISNHLYFYWYRQILGQKVEFLVSFYNNEISEKSEIFDDQFSVERPDGSNFTLKIRSTKLEDSAMYFCASSYGLTGETQYFGPGTRLLVL.

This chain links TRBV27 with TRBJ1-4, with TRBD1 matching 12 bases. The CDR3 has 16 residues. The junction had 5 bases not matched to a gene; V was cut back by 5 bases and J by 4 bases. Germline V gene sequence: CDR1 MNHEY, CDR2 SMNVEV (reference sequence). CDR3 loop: CASSPGTGGSNEKLFF. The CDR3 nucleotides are TGTGCCAGCAGTCCTGGGACAGGGGGCAGTAATGAAAAACTGTTTTTT.